One sample yielded the 17 T cell receptor beta chains listed below, sequenced in a study of blood T cells in healthy people across ages. Primed by a sample-barcoded 5' primer and a J-beta primer mix, a second PCR proceeded for about 7 to 11 cycles. Via MiXCR, TCRdb re-called the 5' RACE reads, giving one row per CDR3 protein. The sample carries over 500,000 distinct CDR3 sequences, about a quarter recorded once. The sample also formed part of further work on T cells of mothers and their children.

The sample was blood. These receptor sequences come from a boy aged 2 to 9 in good health.

In its sample, this clonotype was seen a few times. The CDR3 DNA sequence: TGTGCCAGCAGTGAATATATGGGACCTCTTCAGTACTTC. Its translation: CASSEYMGPLQYF. V gene TRBV25-1 combines with J gene TRBJ2-4, with D possibly being TRBD1 or TRBD2 (5 bases each). The germline V and J ends were trimmed by 0 bases and 11 bases, with 11 bases remaining between them. This CDR3 is built from 13 residues. Germline loops: CDR1 MGHDK, CDR2 SYGVNS.

The sample holds a few counts of this clonotype. The chain is built from TRBV11-2 and TRBJ2-7; the match to TRBD1 covers 9 bases. The CDR3 runs 16 residues. V shed 5 bases and J 2 bases; nucleotides not matched to a gene: 10. The germline gives CDR1 SGHAT, CDR2 FQNNGV. CDR3 protein: CASSAYRGRGTYEQYF. Here the CDR3 DNA reads TGTGCCAGCAGCGCATACAGGGGGCGAGGGACCTACGAGCAGTACTTC.

V gene TRBV5-1 combines with J gene TRBJ1-4; D might be TRBD1 (6 bases). This CDR3 is built from 16 residues. The germline V gene encodes CDR1 SGHRS and CDR2 YFSETQ. V was pared by 2 bases and J by 0 bases, with 11 bases between. DNA for the CDR3: TGCGCCAGCAGCTTAACCGGACAGCCAACTAATGAAAAACTGTTTTTT. Its translation is CASSLTGQPTNEKLFF.

Points on this clonotype: The junction shows a germline mismatch at one end, possibly a read error. This chain links TRBV20-1 with TRBJ2-5; the D gene is possibly TRBD2 (6 bases). CDR1 and CDR2 (germline): DFQATT, SNEGSKA (reference sequence). This CDR3 contains 14 residues. In nucleotides, the CDR3 is TGCAGTGCAGATACTGGCGGGGCTCAGGAGACCCAGCACTTC. Translating gives CSADTGGAQETQHF.

This chain uses TRBV20-1 with TRBJ2-3, with TRBD2 identical over 9 bases. V lost 4 bases to trimming and J lost 2 bases; unmatched junction nucleotides: 7. There are 15 residues in the CDR3. Germline CDR1 reads DFQATT; CDR2 reads SNEGSKA (reference sequence). The CDR3 loop reads CSATGTSSDTDTQYF. The CDR3 coding sequence is TGCAGTGCTACCGGGACTAGCTCCGACACAGATACGCAGTATTTT.

This clonotype was detected ten times or more. The V gene is TRBV7-2, the J gene TRBJ2-7; D uncertain. From germline, CDR1 is SGHTA and CDR2 FQGNSA. This CDR3 comprises 13 residues. V was pared by 3 bases and J by 3 bases, with 9 bases between. Written as DNA, the CDR3 is TGTGCCAGCAGCTTGGTCGGTAACTACGAGCAGTACTTC. It specifies CASSLVGNYEQYF.

The chain combines TRBV7-9 with TRBJ2-1; D is perhaps TRBD1 (5 bases). V was pared by 5 bases and J by 3 bases, with 17 bases between. CDR1 SEHNR and CDR2 FQNEAQ come from the germline V gene (reference sequence). The CDR3 length is 16 residues. The CDR3: CASSPDSRGFYNEQFF. The CDR3 nucleotides are TGTGCCAGCAGCCCCGACAGTAGGGGTTTCTACAATGAGCAGTTCTTC. Looking up the rest from reference TRBV7-9 and TRBJ2-1 gives the full variable domain: DTGVSQNPRHKITKRGQNVTFRCDPISEHNRLYWYRQTLGQGPEFLTYFQNEAQLEKSRLLSDRFSAERPKGSFSTLEIQRTEQGDSAMYLCASSPDSRGFYNEQFFGPGTRLTVL.

In this sample, this clonotype turned up once. The chain has TRBV29-1 and TRBJ1-4; 8 bases line up with TRBD1. The CDR3 has 14 amino acids. Unmatched junction bases numbered 8, after V lost 6 bases and J lost 5 bases. Germline CDR1 reads SQVTM; CDR2 reads ANQGSEA. CDR3 nucleotide sequence: TGCAGCGTCCCTTCAGGGGGCAAGAATGAAAAACTGTTTTTT. Protein product: CSVPSGGKNEKLFF. The full variable domain, rest sourced from reference TRBV29-1 and TRBJ1-4, is SAVISQKPSRDICQRGTSLTIQCQVDSQVTMMFWYRQQPGQSLTLIATANQGSEATYESGFVIDKFPISRPNLTFSTLTVSNMSPEDSSIYLCSVPSGGKNEKLFFGSGTQLSVL.

The chain carries TRBV5-1 and TRBJ1-1, with TRBD1 matching over 9 bases. V dropped 4 bases and J dropped 5; count of bases not matched to a gene: 6. Germline V gives CDR1 SGHRS, CDR2 YFSETQ. The length of the CDR3 is 14 residues. In nucleotides, the CDR3 is TGCGCCAGCAGCAGGGACAGGGTAGGAACTGAAGCTTTCTTT. Translated, it gives CASSRDRVGTEAFF.

As for this clonotype: At one of its ends the junction is not consistent with the germline gene, which may arise from a read error. The V call is TRBV4-2, the J call TRBJ2-6; possibly TRBD1 for D (6 bases). Germline lookup yields CDR1 LGHNA and CDR2 YNFKEQ. The CDR3 is made up of 16 amino acids. The CDR3 DNA reads as TGTGCCAGCAGCCACGACACCCCTCTGGGGGCCAACGTCCTGACCTTC. Translated, it gives CASSHDTPLGANVLTF.

This chain connects TRBV4-1 to TRBJ1-4; D not resolved. The germline CDR1 and CDR2 sequences are MGHRA and YSYEKL. Trimming removed 4 bases from V and 3 bases from J, with 15 bases in between. The CDR3 loop spans 16 amino acids. CDR3 bases: TGCGCCAGCAGCCTCCTACCCTGGGCAGCTAATGAAAAACTGTTTTTT. Translating gives CASSLLPWAANEKLFF.

This clonotype was counted a few times. This chain links TRBV12-3 or TRBV12-4 with TRBJ1-2; 8 positions agree with TRBD1. V was clipped by 0 bases and J by 3 bases; unmatched bases: 3. The CDR3 has 15 residues. The CDR3 region has the DNA TGTGCCAGCAGTTTAGCTGGACAGGGTCACTATGGCTACACCTTC. Its protein product is CASSLAGQGHYGYTF.

The V and J genes are TRBV6-2 or TRBV6-3 and TRBJ2-2, with D uncertain. Germline V gene data show CDR1 as MNHEY and CDR2 as SVGEGT. V lost 8 bases and J lost 8, with 18 bases in between. This CDR3 comprises 14 residues. CDR3 nucleotides: TGTGCCAGCGGACGGACCTCTCTACTTGGGGAGCTGTTTTTT. Translating it yields CASGRTSLLGELFF.

This clonotype was observed a few times. The gene calls are TRBV5-1 and TRBJ1-4; D is unclear. The CDR3 extends over 13 amino acids. Germline CDR1 SGHRS, CDR2 YFSETQ. V was cut by 3 bases and J by 8 bases, with 11 bases left in between. The CDR3, as DNA: TGCGCCAGCAGCTCCGGACTTATCGAAAAACTGTTTTTT. Translating gives CASSSGLIEKLFF.

To note about this clonotype: Germline and junction disagree at one end, which may indicate a read error. CDR3 loop: CASSQGTSGGYNQQFF. CDR3 sequence (DNA): TGTGCCAGCAGCCAAGGGACTAGCGGGGGGTACAATCAGCAGTTCTTC. The chain recombines TRBV4-2 with TRBJ2-5, with TRBD2 identical over 14 bases. The tail of the sequence fits TRBJ2-1 better, so the J call may be wrong. CDR1 is LGHNA, CDR2 YNFKEQ, per germline. The CDR3 runs 16 residues.

This clonotype was recorded a few times. The rearrangement joins TRBV5-1 to TRBJ1-4; unclear D gene. This CDR3 is built from 15 residues. Trimming stripped 4 bases from V and 6 bases from J, with 16 bases between. Germline lookup yields CDR1 SGHRS and CDR2 YFSETQ. The CDR3 DNA reads TGCGCCAGCAGCCGGGCCCCCTTGGGCGATGAAAAACTGTTTTTT. It yields the protein CASSRAPLGDEKLFF. Complete variable domain (other parts from reference TRBV5-1 and TRBJ1-4): KAGVTQTPRYLIKTRGQQVTLSCSPISGHRSVSWYQQTPGQGLQFLFEYFSETQRNKGNFPGRFSGRQFSNSRSEMNVSTLELGDSALYLCASSRAPLGDEKLFFGSGTQLSVL.

Comments on this clonotype: A much larger clone differs from this one at a single base, so this may be a read error. This chain links TRBV9 with TRBJ2-1; possible D gene TRBD2, 5 bases. The CDR3 covers 14 residues. From germline, CDR1 is SGDLS and CDR2 YYNGEE. The CDR3 sequence: CASSGTSSHNEQFF. The CDR3 region has the DNA TGTGCCAGCAGCGGGACTTCCTCCCACAATGAGCAGTTCTTC.